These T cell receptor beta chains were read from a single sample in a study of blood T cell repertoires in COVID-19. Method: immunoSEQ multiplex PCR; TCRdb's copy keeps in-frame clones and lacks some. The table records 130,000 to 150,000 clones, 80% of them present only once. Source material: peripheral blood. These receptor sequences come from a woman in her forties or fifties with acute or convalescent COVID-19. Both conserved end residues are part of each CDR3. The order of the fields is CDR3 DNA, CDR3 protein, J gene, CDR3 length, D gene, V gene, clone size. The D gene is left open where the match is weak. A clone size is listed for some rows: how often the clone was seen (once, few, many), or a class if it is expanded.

cdr3_nt: TGTGCCACCAGCCGTCAGGAAAACTATGGCTACACCTTC
cdr3_aa: CATSRQENYGYTF
j_call: TRBJ1-2
cdr3_length: 13
d_call: .
v_call: TRBV15
clone_size: once

cdr3_nt: TGTGCCAGCAGCTTTCAGGTATCGAATTCACCCCTCCACTTT
cdr3_aa: CASSFQVSNSPLHF
j_call: TRBJ1-6
cdr3_length: 14
d_call: .
v_call: TRBV7-2
clone_size: .

cdr3_nt: TGTGCCAGCAGCCAACGGACAGGGGAGGACATTCAGTACTTC
cdr3_aa: CASSQRTGEDIQYF
j_call: TRBJ2-4
cdr3_length: 14
d_call: TRBD1
v_call: TRBV3-1/TRBV3-2
clone_size: .

cdr3_nt: .
cdr3_aa: CASSPVFWQPQHF
j_call: TRBJ1-5
cdr3_length: 13
d_call: .
v_call: TRBV6-5
clone_size: .

cdr3_nt: TGTGCCAGCAGCGCCTACAGGGAGTACACTGAAGCTTTCTTT
cdr3_aa: CASSAYREYTEAFF
j_call: TRBJ1-1
cdr3_length: 14
d_call: .
v_call: TRBV9
clone_size: .

cdr3_nt: TGTGCCAGCAGCGGGGGCGGGGGGGACTACAATGAGCAGTTCTTC
cdr3_aa: CASSGGGGDYNEQFF
j_call: TRBJ2-1
cdr3_length: 15
d_call: TRBD2
v_call: TRBV5-4
clone_size: .

cdr3_nt: TGTGCCAGCTCACAAACAGGGGAACCTGGAAACACCATATATTTT
cdr3_aa: CASSQTGEPGNTIYF
j_call: TRBJ1-3
cdr3_length: 15
d_call: TRBD1
v_call: TRBV18
clone_size: .

cdr3_nt: TGTGCCAGCAGCAGAGGGACAGGGGAGTATGAAAAACTGTTTTTT
cdr3_aa: CASSRGTGEYEKLFF
j_call: TRBJ1-4
cdr3_length: 15
d_call: TRBD1
v_call: TRBV7-2
clone_size: once

cdr3_nt: TGTGCCAGCAGACAGGGTCTCGGTGGGAATTCACCCCTCCACTTT
cdr3_aa: CASRQGLGGNSPLHF
j_call: TRBJ1-6
cdr3_length: 15
d_call: .
v_call: TRBV6-5
clone_size: .

cdr3_nt: TGTGCCAGCAGTGCCGAGCGGGGGCCCACAGATACGCAGTATTTT
cdr3_aa: CASSAERGPTDTQYF
j_call: TRBJ2-3
cdr3_length: 15
d_call: TRBD2
v_call: TRBV2
clone_size: .

cdr3_nt: TGCGCCAGCAGCTTGGCGGGACAGGGGGCGAACAATGAAAAACTGTTTTTT
cdr3_aa: CASSLAGQGANNEKLFF
j_call: TRBJ1-4
cdr3_length: 17
d_call: TRBD1
v_call: TRBV5-1
clone_size: .

cdr3_nt: TGTGCCAGCAGCCAAGATGGTTTCGGGGGTGGCTACACCTTC
cdr3_aa: CASSQDGFGGGYTF
j_call: TRBJ1-2
cdr3_length: 14
d_call: .
v_call: TRBV3-1/TRBV3-2
clone_size: .

cdr3_nt: TGTGCCAGCCTGGAGGAGGAGGGCACTGAAGCTTTCTTT
cdr3_aa: CASLEEEGTEAFF
j_call: TRBJ1-1
cdr3_length: 13
d_call: .
v_call: TRBV2
clone_size: .

cdr3_nt: TGTGCCAGCAGCTTAACAGCTAGCGGGGGGGCGGTCGAAACCGGGGAGCTGTTTTTT
cdr3_aa: CASSLTASGGAVETGELFF
j_call: TRBJ2-2
cdr3_length: 19
d_call: TRBD2
v_call: TRBV7-2
clone_size: .

cdr3_nt: TGTGCCACCAGCAGAAAAGGTTGGGGGGACGGCGATACGCAGTATTTT
cdr3_aa: CATSRKGWGDGDTQYF
j_call: TRBJ2-3
cdr3_length: 16
d_call: .
v_call: TRBV15
clone_size: .

cdr3_nt: TGTGCCAGTACTTTACAGGGGCCCGGGGGCTACACCTTC
cdr3_aa: CASTLQGPGGYTF
j_call: TRBJ1-2
cdr3_length: 13
d_call: TRBD1
v_call: TRBV19
clone_size: few

cdr3_nt: TGTGCCAGCAGCGTTTCTTCCGGCGGGCCAATCTACGAGCAGTACTTC
cdr3_aa: CASSVSSGGPIYEQYF
j_call: TRBJ2-7
cdr3_length: 16
d_call: .
v_call: TRBV7-6
clone_size: .

cdr3_nt: TGTGCTAGTGGTTTGCCCCGTGTGAATGAGCAGTTCTTC
cdr3_aa: CASGLPRVNEQFF
j_call: TRBJ2-1
cdr3_length: 13
d_call: .
v_call: TRBV12-5
clone_size: .

cdr3_nt: TGTGCCAGCACCACCTACGGGGGGGTGAACACTGAAGCTTTCTTT
cdr3_aa: CASTTYGGVNTEAFF
j_call: TRBJ1-1
cdr3_length: 15
d_call: .
v_call: TRBV7-8
clone_size: few

cdr3_nt: TGTGCCAGCAGTTACTCGAGGATGACGCCGGGACAGGGGAGCAATCAGCCCCAGCATTTT
cdr3_aa: CASSYSRMTPGQGSNQPQHF
j_call: TRBJ1-5
cdr3_length: 20
d_call: TRBD1
v_call: TRBV6-2/TRBV6-3
clone_size: .

cdr3_nt: TGTGCCAGCAGCCGGGACAGTGGCTACACCTTC
cdr3_aa: CASSRDSGYTF
j_call: TRBJ1-2
cdr3_length: 11
d_call: TRBD1
v_call: TRBV5-6
clone_size: .

cdr3_nt: TGTGCCAGCAGCCAACATACAGGGGCTGGGGCCAACGTCCTGACTTTC
cdr3_aa: CASSQHTGAGANVLTF
j_call: TRBJ2-6
cdr3_length: 16
d_call: TRBD1
v_call: TRBV5-4
clone_size: once

cdr3_nt: TGCGCCAATTTATGTCCGGGGGGCACCGGGGAGCTGTTTTTT
cdr3_aa: CANLCPGGTGELFF
j_call: TRBJ2-2
cdr3_length: 14
d_call: TRBD2
v_call: TRBV10-1
clone_size: .

cdr3_nt: TGTGCCAGTAGTATAGCTCCGGCTGAAGCTTTCTTT
cdr3_aa: CASSIAPAEAFF
j_call: TRBJ1-1
cdr3_length: 12
d_call: .
v_call: TRBV19
clone_size: .

cdr3_nt: TGTGCCAGCAGGCGTCGTGCCGGGACAGCAAGCACAGATACGCAGTATTTT
cdr3_aa: CASRRRAGTASTDTQYF
j_call: TRBJ2-3
cdr3_length: 17
d_call: TRBD1
v_call: TRBV2
clone_size: .

cdr3_nt: TGTGCCAGCAGTTTGGAGATCGGCGGGGGGTCCTCCTACGAGCAGTACTTC
cdr3_aa: CASSLEIGGGSSYEQYF
j_call: TRBJ2-7
cdr3_length: 17
d_call: TRBD2
v_call: TRBV28
clone_size: .

cdr3_nt: TGTGCCAGCAGCCACGAGGAGGACGATCAGCCCCAGCATTTT
cdr3_aa: CASSHEEDDQPQHF
j_call: TRBJ1-5
cdr3_length: 14
d_call: .
v_call: TRBV3-1/TRBV3-2
clone_size: .

cdr3_nt: TGTGCCGGACCTGGGGGGGAGACCCAGTACTTC
cdr3_aa: CAGPGGETQYF
j_call: TRBJ2-5
cdr3_length: 11
d_call: .
v_call: TRBV5-8
clone_size: .

cdr3_nt: TGTGCCAGCATCCCGGGGGGGACCTCGAACACTGAAGCTTTCTTT
cdr3_aa: CASIPGGTSNTEAFF
j_call: TRBJ1-1
cdr3_length: 15
d_call: .
v_call: TRBV6-6
clone_size: .

cdr3_nt: TGCGCCAGCAGCCCGCTGGGGGGGAGAAGCTCCTACGAGCAGTACTTC
cdr3_aa: CASSPLGGRSSYEQYF
j_call: TRBJ2-7
cdr3_length: 16
d_call: TRBD2
v_call: TRBV5-1
clone_size: .

cdr3_nt: TGTGCCAGCTCCCCCGGACAGGGCAGTGATGGCTACACCTTC
cdr3_aa: CASSPGQGSDGYTF
j_call: TRBJ1-2
cdr3_length: 14
d_call: TRBD1
v_call: TRBV18
clone_size: .

cdr3_nt: TGTGCCAGCCGGGACACAAATTCACCCCTCCACTTT
cdr3_aa: CASRDTNSPLHF
j_call: TRBJ1-6
cdr3_length: 12
d_call: .
v_call: TRBV11-2
clone_size: .

cdr3_nt: TGTGCCAGCAGCCACCTAGCCGGGACAGGGATCGAAGAGACCCAGTACTTC
cdr3_aa: CASSHLAGTGIEETQYF
j_call: TRBJ2-5
cdr3_length: 17
d_call: TRBD1
v_call: TRBV3-1/TRBV3-2
clone_size: .

cdr3_nt: TGTGCCAGCAGCTTTGAGACAGGGGGCAACACTGAAGCTTTCTTT
cdr3_aa: CASSFETGGNTEAFF
j_call: TRBJ1-1
cdr3_length: 15
d_call: TRBD1
v_call: TRBV11-2
clone_size: .

cdr3_nt: TGTGCCAGCAGTGAATCGGGGGGACTGAACACTGAAGCTTTCTTT
cdr3_aa: CASSESGGLNTEAFF
j_call: TRBJ1-1
cdr3_length: 15
d_call: .
v_call: TRBV25-1
clone_size: .

cdr3_nt: TGTGCCAGCAGCTTAGCCCCGGGGGGTGGCGGGACTGAAGCTTTCTTT
cdr3_aa: CASSLAPGGGGTEAFF
j_call: TRBJ1-1
cdr3_length: 16
d_call: .
v_call: TRBV7-9
clone_size: .

cdr3_nt: TGTGCCTGGTCGGGACAGGGGTTTGAGCAGTTCTTC
cdr3_aa: CAWSGQGFEQFF
j_call: TRBJ2-1
cdr3_length: 12
d_call: TRBD1
v_call: TRBV30
clone_size: .

cdr3_nt: TGTGCCAGCAGTGAAGGCGGGGAAATCGGGGAGCTGTTTTTT
cdr3_aa: CASSEGGEIGELFF
j_call: TRBJ2-2
cdr3_length: 14
d_call: .
v_call: TRBV2
clone_size: .

cdr3_nt: TGTGCCAGCAGCTACTTTACAGGTCCCTATGGCTACACCTTC
cdr3_aa: CASSYFTGPYGYTF
j_call: TRBJ1-2
cdr3_length: 14
d_call: .
v_call: TRBV7-2
clone_size: .

cdr3_nt: TGTGCCAGCAGACTTAGACAGGGGGCAGGTGAAGCTTTCTTT
cdr3_aa: CASRLRQGAGEAFF
j_call: TRBJ1-1
cdr3_length: 14
d_call: TRBD1
v_call: TRBV7-9
clone_size: .

cdr3_nt: TGTGCCAGCACCCGGGAACGAAGGGCAGATACGCAGTATTTT
cdr3_aa: CASTRERRADTQYF
j_call: TRBJ2-3
cdr3_length: 14
d_call: .
v_call: TRBV5-6
clone_size: .

cdr3_nt: TGCAGTGCTGGTGACGGGGGACTCAATAATGGCTACACCTTC
cdr3_aa: CSAGDGGLNNGYTF
j_call: TRBJ1-2
cdr3_length: 14
d_call: .
v_call: TRBV20-1
clone_size: .

cdr3_nt: TGTGCCAGCAGCGCCGGCCCGGGGAACACCGGGGAGCTGTTTTTT
cdr3_aa: CASSAGPGNTGELFF
j_call: TRBJ2-2
cdr3_length: 15
d_call: .
v_call: TRBV7-7
clone_size: .

cdr3_nt: TGTGCCAGCAGTTCAGGACACGCTAGCACAGATACGCAGTATTTT
cdr3_aa: CASSSGHASTDTQYF
j_call: TRBJ2-3
cdr3_length: 15
d_call: .
v_call: TRBV6-5
clone_size: few

cdr3_nt: TGTGCCAGCAGCCAAGAAACCCTAGGGGGCATGAACACTGAAGCTTTCTTT
cdr3_aa: CASSQETLGGMNTEAFF
j_call: TRBJ1-1
cdr3_length: 17
d_call: TRBD1
v_call: TRBV4-2
clone_size: .

cdr3_nt: TGTGCCAGCAGTTTATGGGCCACTGAAGCTTTCTTT
cdr3_aa: CASSLWATEAFF
j_call: TRBJ1-1
cdr3_length: 12
d_call: .
v_call: TRBV12-3/TRBV12-4
clone_size: .

cdr3_nt: TGTGCCAGCAGCCAATCGGGACAGGGGTCAACTCAAATGGGAGGCCATTCACCCCTCCACTTT
cdr3_aa: CASSQSGQGSTQMGGHSPLHF
j_call: TRBJ1-6
cdr3_length: 21
d_call: TRBD1
v_call: TRBV4-2
clone_size: .

cdr3_nt: TGTGCCTGGTCAGGGGTCACTGAAGCTTTCTTT
cdr3_aa: CAWSGVTEAFF
j_call: TRBJ1-1
cdr3_length: 11
d_call: .
v_call: TRBV30
clone_size: .

cdr3_nt: TGTGCCAGCAGCTTCTTCTCTGGAAACACCATATATTTT
cdr3_aa: CASSFFSGNTIYF
j_call: TRBJ1-3
cdr3_length: 13
d_call: .
v_call: TRBV7-9
clone_size: .

cdr3_nt: TGTGCCAGCAGCTTTGGGGGTAGCGGGGGGAGGGTGTCAGATACGCAGTATTTT
cdr3_aa: CASSFGGSGGRVSDTQYF
j_call: TRBJ2-3
cdr3_length: 18
d_call: TRBD2
v_call: TRBV7-2
clone_size: .

cdr3_nt: TGTGCCAGCAGCTTAACGGGGGAGGCTTTCTTT
cdr3_aa: CASSLTGEAFF
j_call: TRBJ1-1
cdr3_length: 11
d_call: .
v_call: TRBV7-6
clone_size: .

cdr3_nt: TGTGCCAGCTCCCCCATTCCCGGGGGACAGGGGGATTACGAGCAGTACTTC
cdr3_aa: CASSPIPGGQGDYEQYF
j_call: TRBJ2-7
cdr3_length: 17
d_call: TRBD1
v_call: TRBV3-1/TRBV3-2
clone_size: .

cdr3_nt: TGTGCCAGCAGCAATCCGGGACAGGGTGAAACCCTCCACTTT
cdr3_aa: CASSNPGQGETLHF
j_call: TRBJ1-6
cdr3_length: 14
d_call: TRBD1
v_call: TRBV5-8
clone_size: .

cdr3_nt: TGTGCCAGCAGTGAATCCCCCGGGACAGCGAATTCACCCCTCCACTTT
cdr3_aa: CASSESPGTANSPLHF
j_call: TRBJ1-6
cdr3_length: 16
d_call: TRBD1
v_call: TRBV6-1
clone_size: .

cdr3_nt: TGTGCCAGCAGCTTCGCCGGGACAGGGAGTGAAAAACTGTTTTTT
cdr3_aa: CASSFAGTGSEKLFF
j_call: TRBJ1-4
cdr3_length: 15
d_call: TRBD1
v_call: TRBV7-2
clone_size: .